Given below is one TCR beta chain in context. Its antigen is unknown. Expressed TCRB transcripts got sequenced, as all isolated RNA was reverse transcribed. Here immunoSEQ multiplex PCR was the method, and the copy in TCRdb shows in-frame clones only, minus some. Of more than 95,000 clones in the sample, 17% were seen once. The data stem from a study of beta chain features in type 1 diabetes. General study points: Fewer junction insertions and more nucleotide deletions appeared in type 1 diabetes patients. A moderate, significant TCRB CDR3 shortening appeared in type 1 diabetes across four CD4+ subsets.

It was one heparinised blood draw, averaging approximately 100 mL, that each donor gave. Each of the CD4+ naive, central memory, regulatory and stem cell-like memory populations was sorted via CD45RO/CCR7/CD25/CD127/CD95/CD27. This CDR3 comprises 12 residues. The V end lost 4 bases, the J end lost 8 bases, and 10 bases lay between the germline ends. Germline CDR1 SGHTA, CDR2 FQGNSA. The rearrangement uses TRBV7-2 and TRBJ2-3; D is uncertain. The receptor's source is a man aged 18 to 29 with type 1 diabetes. Sequenced sample: central memory CD4+ T cells from blood. The CDR3 reads CASSSRLSTQYF. The CDR3 nucleotides read TGTGCCAGCAGCTCCCGGCTATCTACGCAGTATTTT.